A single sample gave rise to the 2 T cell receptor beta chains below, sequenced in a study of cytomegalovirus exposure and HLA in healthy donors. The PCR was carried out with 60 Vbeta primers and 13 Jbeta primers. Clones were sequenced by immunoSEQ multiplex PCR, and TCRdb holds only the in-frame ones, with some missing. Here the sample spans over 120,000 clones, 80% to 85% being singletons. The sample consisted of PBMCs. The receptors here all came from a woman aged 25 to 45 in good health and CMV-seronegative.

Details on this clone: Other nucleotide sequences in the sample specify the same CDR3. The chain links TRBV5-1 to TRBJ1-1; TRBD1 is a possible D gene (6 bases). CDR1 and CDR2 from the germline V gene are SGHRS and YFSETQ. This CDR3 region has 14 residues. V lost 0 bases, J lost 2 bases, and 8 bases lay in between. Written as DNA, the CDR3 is TGCGCCAGCAGCTTGGGACAGGTCAACACTGAAGCTTTCTTT. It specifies CASSLGQVNTEAFF. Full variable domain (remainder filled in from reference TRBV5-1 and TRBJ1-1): KAGVTQTPRYLIKTRGQQVTLSCSPISGHRSVSWYQQTPGQGLQFLFEYFSETQRNKGNFPGRFSGRQFSNSRSEMNVSTLELGDSALYLCASSLGQVNTEAFFGQGTRLTVV.

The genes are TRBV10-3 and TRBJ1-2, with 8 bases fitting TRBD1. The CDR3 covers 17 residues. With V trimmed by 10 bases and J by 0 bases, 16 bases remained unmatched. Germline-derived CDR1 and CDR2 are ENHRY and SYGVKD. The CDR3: CATEPGQGPRANYGYTF. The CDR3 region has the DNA TGTGCCACCGAGCCAGGACAGGGACCGCGAGCTAACTATGGCTACACCTTC.